The 14 T cell receptor beta chains given below trace back to one sample, sequenced in a study of T cells in Graves' hyperthyroidism and ophthalmopathy. The TCR beta CDR3 regions underwent amplification using RNA transcripts as the source. The study used the HTBI primer set for a first-round RT-PCR of the TCR CDR3. Using its own MiXCR run on the multiplex PCR reads, TCRdb lists one record per CDR3 protein. The profile shows hundreds of thousands of distinct CDR3 sequences, 14% to 15% of them singletons. Sequencing was done on a sample of blood. These receptors came from a woman in her thirties or forties with Graves' ophthalmopathy.

This clonotype was recorded at least ten times. V usage is TRBV12-3 or TRBV12-4 and J usage is TRBJ2-5, with 8 bases identical to TRBD1. The CDR3 is 14 amino acids. Trimming at V came to 1 base and at J to 2 bases, leaving 0 bases not matched to a gene. DNA of the CDR3: TGTGCCAGCAGTTTAGGACAGGGGCAAGAGACCCAGTACTTC. Protein product: CASSLGQGQETQYF.

This chain connects TRBV6-5 to TRBJ1-1; 7 bases agree with TRBD1. Germline loops: CDR1 MNHEY, CDR2 SVGAGI. This CDR3 has 17 amino acids. V was clipped by 0 bases and J by 1 base; unmatched bases: 8. CDR3 in amino acids: CASSYSRDSLKNTEAFF. CDR3 in DNA: TGTGCCAGCAGTTACTCGAGGGACAGTCTGAAGAACACTGAAGCTTTCTTT.

CDR3 in amino acids: CASSRRGLIGTGELFF. For the CDR3, the DNA is TGTGCCAGCAGTCGTCGGGGGCTTATAGGCACCGGGGAGCTGTTTTTT. V gene TRBV28 combines with J gene TRBJ2-2; D may correspond to TRBD1 or TRBD2 (6 bases each). Germline V lookup: CDR1 MDHEN, CDR2 SYDVKM. The CDR3 totals 16 residues. V lost 5 bases, J lost 4 bases, and 17 bases lay in between.

In its sample, this clonotype was seen many times. The chain joins TRBV5-4 to TRBJ2-3; 8 bases map to TRBD2. The CDR3 totals 17 residues. The junction had 16 bases not matched to a gene; V was cut back by 3 bases and J by 7 bases. Germline V CDR1 and CDR2: SGHNT, YYREEE (reference sequence). Written as DNA, the CDR3 is TGTGCCAGCAGCTCGGTGGGCAGGACTAGCTGGGTAAATACGCAGTATTTT. This sequence encodes CASSSVGRTSWVNTQYF.

This clonotype was observed at least ten times. The chain joins TRBV7-8 to TRBJ2-7; TRBD1 agrees at 8 bases. J lost 1 base, V lost 5 bases, and 4 bases had no gene match. The CDR3 contains 14 residues. Germline V gene lookup returns CDR1 SGHVS and CDR2 FQNEAQ. CDR3: CASSLRTGSYEQYF. The CDR3 coding sequence is TGTGCCAGCAGCCTTCGGACAGGGTCCTACGAGCAGTACTTC.

The sample holds many counts of this clonotype. The genes are TRBV6-5 and TRBJ1-6; no clear D. This CDR3 has 13 residues. Deletions cut 3 bases from V and 9 bases from J, with 9 bases between. Looked up from germline, CDR1 is MNHEY and CDR2 is SVGAGI. CDR3 region: CASSYGFSSPLHF. The CDR3 DNA reads as TGTGCCAGCAGTTATGGCTTCTCTTCACCCCTCCACTTT.

This clonotype showed up just a few times. One base away lies a much larger clone, so this may be a sequencing read error. The chain joins TRBV6-5 to TRBJ2-5, with D hard to call. The CDR3 runs to 11 residues. Germline lookup yields CDR1 MNHEY and CDR2 SVGAGI. The CDR3 region is CASNYMETQYF. The CDR3, as DNA: TGTGCCAGCAATTACATGGAGACCCAGTACTTC.

CDR3 DNA sequence: TGCGCCAGCAGCTTGGAGGTGGGAATCGACGAGCAGTACTTC. This sequence encodes CASSLEVGIDEQYF. V gene TRBV5-1 combines with J gene TRBJ2-7, with D unresolved. Trimming pared 0 bases from V and 5 bases from J, leaving 12 bases between. There are 14 residues in the CDR3. CDR1 is SGHRS and CDR2 is YFSETQ in the germline V gene.

The chain recombines TRBV6-2 or TRBV6-3 with TRBJ2-5; D tentatively fits TRBD1 or TRBD2 (5 bases each). The CDR3 loop spans 12 amino acids. CDR1 and CDR2 from the germline V gene are MNHEY and SVGEGT. V was clipped by 10 bases and J by 3 bases, with 12 bases between them. Here the CDR3 reads CATGQRKETQYF. The DNA for the CDR3 is TGTGCCACGGGGCAGCGGAAAGAGACCCAGTACTTC.

This clonotype occurred many times. J is TRBJ2-2 and V is TRBV5-1; perhaps TRBD2 as D (5 bases). Between the trimmed V and J ends, which lost 0 bases and 5 bases, there was a span of 8 bases. The CDR3 is 14 residues long. The germline V gene encodes CDR1 SGHRS and CDR2 YFSETQ. The CDR3 spells CASSLVSGTGELFF. The CDR3 DNA is TGCGCCAGCAGCTTGGTTTCGGGGACCGGGGAGCTGTTTTTT.

With respect to this clonotype: A much more abundant neighbour one base away suggests this may be a read error. The genes are TRBV11-1 and TRBJ1-1, with 7 nucleotides matching TRBD1. Germline CDR1 is SGHAT and CDR2 is FQDESV (reference sequence). The CDR3 has 17 amino acids. V shed 1 base, J shed 6 bases, and the junction held 14 bases outside the gene matches. The CDR3 protein is CASSLVGLGGAGAEAFF. CDR3 DNA sequence: TGTGCCAGCAGCTTAGTGGGATTAGGGGGCGCGGGAGCTGAAGCTTTCTTT. Variable domain in full (rest from reference TRBV11-1 and TRBJ1-1): EAEVAQSPRYKITEKSQAVAFWCDPISGHATLYWYRQILGQGPELLVQFQDESVVDDSQLPKDRFSAERLKGVDSTLKIQPAELGDSAMYLCASSLVGLGGAGAEAFFGQGTRLTVV.

In its sample, this clonotype was seen many times. The chain recombines TRBV7-8 with TRBJ2-5; D is perhaps TRBD1 (7 bases). Trimming removed 5 bases from V and 3 bases from J, with 16 bases in between. The CDR3 consists of 15 residues. CDR1 is SGHVS and CDR2 is FQNEAQ in the germline V gene. The CDR3 nucleotides read TGTGCCAGCAGCAATTGGAGGGGGCTGAAAGAGACCCAGTACTTC. Translated, it gives CASSNWRGLKETQYF.

The rearrangement joins TRBV5-1 to TRBJ1-1; no clear D. The CDR3 runs 13 residues. The germline CDR1 and CDR2 sequences are SGHRS and YFSETQ. V was trimmed by 2 bases and J by 3 bases, leaving 8 bases between them. The CDR3 protein is CASSFQDDTEAFF. The CDR3, as DNA: TGCGCCAGCAGCTTTCAGGACGACACTGAAGCTTTCTTT.

This clonotype was counted between two and nine times. The chain recombines TRBV7-9 with TRBJ2-5; D is unclear. From germline, CDR1 is SEHNR and CDR2 FQNEAQ (reference sequence). The length of the CDR3 is 13 residues. V lost 0 bases to trimming and J lost 3 bases, with 5 bases between them. CDR3 sequence reads: CASSLAWEETQYF. Here the CDR3 DNA reads TGTGCCAGCAGCTTAGCGTGGGAAGAGACCCAGTACTTC. The variable domain in full, with the rest retrieved from reference TRBV7-9 and TRBJ2-5, is DTGVSQNPRHKITKRGQNVTFRCDPISEHNRLYWYRQTLGQGPEFLTYFQNEAQLEKSRLLSDRFSAERPKGSFSTLEIQRTEQGDSAMYLCASSLAWEETQYFGPGTRLLVL.